The 29 T cell receptor beta chains below were found in one sample sequenced in a study of follicular helper T cells after annual influenza vaccination. The time point denotes: 2013-2014 season, 7 days after vaccination. The assay was immunoSEQ multiplex PCR, and TCRdb's table has in-frame clones only and misses some. The repertoire holds nearly 9,000 clones, with about 83% as singletons. Source: CXCR5+ CD38- circulating T follicular helper cells from blood, taken 7 days after influenza vaccination. Subset of the sample: circulating Tfh, non-naive CD4+CXCR5+PD-1+ (ICOS+CD38+ or ICOS-CD38-). These receptors were obtained from an adult who received the influenza vaccine.

The chain employs TRBV13 and TRBJ2-3; D gene unclear. The CDR3 extends over 15 amino acids. Germline V gene sequence: CDR1 PRHDT, CDR2 FYEKMQ (reference sequence). V lost 8 bases, J lost 0 bases, and 15 bases lay in between. The CDR3 DNA is TGTGCCAGCCTCTCTGGCGGCCGTAGCACAGATACGCAGTATTTT. Translating it yields CASLSGGRSTDTQYF.

The chain carries TRBV4-2 and TRBJ1-4; TRBD1 agrees at 12 bases. J gave up 10 bases and V 0 bases, and 6 bases lay outside the gene matches. Germline V gene sequence: CDR1 LGHNA, CDR2 YNFKEQ. The CDR3 is 16 amino acids. The CDR3 loop is CASSQDLGTGGLKLFF. The CDR3 DNA is TGTGCCAGCAGCCAAGATCTAGGGACAGGGGGCTTAAAACTGTTTTTT.

This chain connects TRBV5-3 to TRBJ2-7; D could derive from TRBD1 or TRBD2 (5 bases each). TRBV5-3 falls under the ORF class, with uncertain function. The CDR3 has 14 residues. Trimming cost V 4 bases and J 11 bases, with 22 bases left between them. The CDR3 nucleotides read TGTGCCAGAAGCCCTGGTGCCAGGGACCCCGGGGAGTACTTC. Protein: CARSPGARDPGEYF.

The CDR3 loop reads CSVGTDSLGETQYF. The CDR3 DNA reads TGCAGCGTTGGGACGGATAGTCTCGGAGAGACCCAGTACTTC. The J gene is TRBJ2-5, the V gene TRBV29-1; no clear D gene. V was pared by 4 bases and J by 4 bases, with 16 bases between. The CDR3 length is 14 residues. Germline values: CDR1 SQVTM, CDR2 ANQGSEA.

The chain carries TRBV7-9 and TRBJ2-3, with D hard to call. V was clipped by 0 bases and J by 6 bases, with 7 bases between them. In germline, CDR1 is SEHNR, CDR2 FQNEAQ (reference sequence). This CDR3 is built from 13 residues. The CDR3 bases are TGTGCCAGCAGCTTAGCGGAGTGGGATACGCAGTATTTT. Its translation: CASSLAEWDTQYF.

The chain is built from TRBV30 and TRBJ2-7; 9 bases map to TRBD1. The J segment lost 6 bases and the V segment lost 0 bases, leaving 6 bases of the junction unmatched. Germline values: CDR1 GTSNPN, CDR2 SVGIG (reference sequence). CDR3 size: 14 residues. CDR3 bases: TGTGCCTGGAGTGTAAAGGGACAGGGACGCGAGCAGTACTTC. It is translated as CAWSVKGQGREQYF.

The V call is TRBV7-9, the J call TRBJ1-1, with TRBD1 as a possible D gene (5 bases). V dropped 7 bases and J dropped 3 bases, with 18 bases sitting between them. Germline-derived CDR1 and CDR2 are SEHNR and FQNEAQ (reference sequence). CDR3 length equals 15 residues. CDR3 in DNA: TGTGCCAGCACCCTACGGAGCGGAGGGGACACTGAAGCTTTCTTT. This translates into CASTLRSGGDTEAFF. Drawing the rest from reference TRBV7-9 and TRBJ1-1, the complete variable domain is DTGVSQNPRHKITKRGQNVTFRCDPISEHNRLYWYRQTLGQGPEFLTYFQNEAQLEKSRLLSDRFSAERPKGSFSTLEIQRTEQGDSAMYLCASTLRSGGDTEAFFGQGTRLTVV.

J is TRBJ2-2 and V is TRBV9, with 9 positions matching TRBD1. Germline CDR1 reads SGDLS; CDR2 reads YYNGEE. With V trimmed by 3 bases and J by 0 bases, 3 bases remained unmatched. This CDR3 has 16 amino acids. As DNA, the CDR3 is TGTGCCAGCAGCGCTGGGACAGGGCCGAACACCGGGGAGCTGTTTTTT. It is translated as CASSAGTGPNTGELFF. Together with reference TRBV9 and TRBJ2-2, the CDR3 gives the full variable domain: DSGVTQTPKHLITATGQRVTLRCSPRSGDLSVYWYQQSLDQGLQFLIQYYNGEERAKGNILERFSAQQFPDLHSELNLSSLELGDSALYFCASSAGTGPNTGELFFGEGSRLTVL.

The rearrangement uses TRBV18 and TRBJ1-5; no clear D. Trimming removed 3 bases from V and 1 base from J, with 4 bases in between. The CDR3 has 13 residues. CDR1 KGHSH and CDR2 LQKENI come from the germline V gene. CDR3 amino acids: CASSPESNQPQHF. The CDR3 DNA is TGTGCCAGCTCACCGGAGAGCAATCAGCCCCAGCATTTT.

This clone is a singleton in its sample. CDR3 sequence reads: CASSPRTSGRSSEQFF. CDR3 nucleotides: TGCGCCAGCAGCCCCAGGACTAGCGGGAGGAGCAGTGAGCAGTTCTTC. This chain connects TRBV5-1 to TRBJ2-1; 14 nucleotides agree with TRBD2. Germline V gene data show CDR1 as SGHRS and CDR2 as YFSETQ. V lost 4 bases to trimming and J lost 9 bases; unmatched junction nucleotides: 9. CDR3 length: 16 amino acids.

The J gene is TRBJ1-5, the V gene TRBV2, with TRBD1 as a possible D gene (5 bases). V lost 3 bases and J lost 0, with 12 bases in between. This CDR3 has 16 residues. The germline V gene encodes CDR1 SNHLY and CDR2 FYNNEI. The CDR3 nucleotides read TGTGCCAGCAGTGATGAGGGGCAGGGTAGCAATCAGCCCCAGCATTTT. Protein sequence: CASSDEGQGSNQPQHF.

The chain couples TRBV5-6 to TRBJ2-7; 7 nucleotides agree with TRBD2. This CDR3 is built from 14 residues. V trimming: 0 bases; J trimming: 4 bases; junction bases outside the gene matches: 4. Germline CDR1 and CDR2: SGHDT and YYEEEE. Here the CDR3 DNA reads TGTGCCAGCAGCTTGGCCGCGGGAGCTTACGAGCAGTACTTC. Amino acids: CASSLAAGAYEQYF.

The chain recombines TRBV28 with TRBJ1-3; a weak D match, TRBD1 (5 bases). The CDR3 is 17 residues long. Germline values: CDR1 MDHEN, CDR2 SYDVKM. V lost 5 bases, J lost 0 bases, and 17 bases lay in between. CDR3 sequence reads: CASSLKGPPISGNTIYF. Here the CDR3 DNA reads TGTGCCAGCAGTCTAAAGGGACCGCCGATCTCTGGAAACACCATATATTTT.

This chain links TRBV2 with TRBJ2-7, with D possibly matching TRBD2 (5 bases). CDR3 length: 13 residues. The V end lost 8 bases, the J end lost 3 bases, and 14 bases lay between the germline ends. Germline V gene sequence: CDR1 SNHLY, CDR2 FYNNEI. The CDR3 DNA is TGTGCCAGCCAAATTACTAGTAGCTACGAGCAGTACTTC. Protein: CASQITSSYEQYF.

The J gene is TRBJ2-2, the V gene TRBV7-8; 8 nucleotides align to TRBD2. The CDR3 consists of 16 residues. After removal of 5 bases from V and 0 bases from J, the junction contained 5 bases not matched to a gene. CDR1 and CDR2 (germline): SGHVS, FQNEAQ. CDR3 DNA sequence: TGTGCCAGCAGCCTCACTAGCGGCGCGAACACCGGGGAGCTGTTTTTT. Its translation: CASSLTSGANTGELFF.

The genes are TRBV28 and TRBJ2-3; D gene unclear. Trimming left V 1 base short and J 0 bases short, with 2 bases between. The CDR3 is 13 residues long. Germline CDR1 and CDR2: MDHEN and SYDVKM. The CDR3 loop reads CASSLYSTDTQYF. CDR3 coding DNA: TGTGCCAGCAGTTTATACAGCACAGATACGCAGTATTTT.

This chain connects TRBV7-6 to TRBJ2-1; D not resolved. V was pared by 1 base and J by 0 bases, with 10 bases between. CDR3 length: 16 amino acids. Per the germline V gene, CDR1 is SGHVS and CDR2 is FNYEAQ. This CDR3 is CASSLDGGSSYNEQFF. The CDR3 nucleotides are TGTGCCAGCAGCTTAGACGGCGGAAGCTCCTACAATGAGCAGTTCTTC.

The V gene is TRBV4-3, the J gene TRBJ2-5, with D perhaps matching TRBD2 (5 bases). Germline-derived CDR1 and CDR2 are LGHNA and YSLEER. CDR3 size: 14 residues. Deletions cut 0 bases from V and 5 bases from J, with 10 bases between. The CDR3 loop reads CASSQETRVETQYF. CDR3 DNA: TGCGCCAGCAGCCAAGAGACGAGGGTTGAGACCCAGTACTTC.

For this clone: The junction differs from germline at one of its ends, possibly a read error. The chain joins TRBV5-6 to TRBJ1-6; tentatively, D is TRBD1 (6 bases). The CDR3 length is 16 residues. CDR1 and CDR2 from the germline V gene are SGHDT and YYEEEE. CDR3 sequence: CASSLSSAGEYSPPHF. The CDR3 DNA reads TGTGCCAGCAGCCTCTCCTCTGCAGGGGAGTATTCACCCCCCCACTTT.

The V call is TRBV27, the J call TRBJ2-3, with D possibly TRBD1 on 6 matching bases. There are 14 residues in the CDR3. Between the trimmed V and J ends, which lost 5 bases and 5 bases, there was a span of 14 bases. The germline gives CDR1 MNHEY, CDR2 SMNVEV (reference sequence). CDR3 loop: CASSKQGPEDTQYF. The CDR3 DNA is TGTGCCAGCAGTAAACAGGGTCCCGAAGATACGCAGTATTTT.

The V and J genes are TRBV5-4 and TRBJ2-7, with D perhaps TRBD1 (7 bases). The CDR3 spans 14 residues. V lost 0 bases and J 9 bases, leaving 16 bases between the germline ends. Germline V gene data show CDR1 as SGHNT and CDR2 as YYREEE (reference sequence). This CDR3 is CASSLDGGGDVQYF. DNA of the CDR3: TGTGCCAGCAGCTTGGATGGAGGGGGCGATGTGCAGTACTTC. Filled out from reference TRBV5-4 and TRBJ2-7, the complete variable domain reads ETGVTQSPTHLIKTRGQQVTLRCSSQSGHNTVSWYQQALGQGPQFIFQYYREEENGRGNFPPRFSGLQFPNYSSELNVNALELDDSALYLCASSLDGGGDVQYFGPGTRLTVT.

The gene calls are TRBV4-1 and TRBJ2-3; D not resolved. This CDR3 region has 15 residues. V was clipped by 3 bases and J by 5 bases, with 15 bases between them. Germline V lookup: CDR1 MGHRA, CDR2 YSYEKL. Here the CDR3 reads CASSHQTLPGDTQYF. The CDR3 DNA follows: TGCGCCAGCAGCCATCAGACCCTCCCGGGAGATACGCAGTATTTT.

This chain links TRBV28 with TRBJ1-5; D not certain. The germline V gene encodes CDR1 MDHEN and CDR2 SYDVKM. The CDR3 is 15 amino acids. The V end lost 4 bases, the J end lost 7 bases, and 17 bases lay between the germline ends. The CDR3 nucleotides are TGTGCCAGCAGTTCCCCCGCCTGGGGAGGACAGCCCCAGCATTTT. It translates to CASSSPAWGGQPQHF.

The chain joins TRBV6-9 to TRBJ1-5; 10 bases are a match to TRBD1. Germline V gene data show CDR1 as MNHGY and CDR2 as SVAAGI. The CDR3 is 16 amino acids. The ends lost 5 bases at V and 2 bases at J; junction bases unmatched: 6. CDR3 in DNA: TGTGCCAGCAGTGGCCCCGGGACAGGGGGCAATCAGCCCCAGCATTTT. Its translation is CASSGPGTGGNQPQHF.

V usage is TRBV13 and J usage is TRBJ2-2; no definite D call. Germline lookup yields CDR1 PRHDT and CDR2 FYEKMQ (reference sequence). This CDR3 is built from 13 residues. Trimming cost V 6 bases and J 7 bases, with 12 bases left between them. In nucleotides, the CDR3 is TGTGCCAGCAGAATAAGTTCAGGCGGGGAGCTGTTTTTT. It yields the protein CASRISSGGELFF.

The chain combines TRBV15 with TRBJ2-1; a weak D match, TRBD1 (7 bases). Deletions cut 5 bases from V and 3 bases from J, with 14 bases between. The germline gives CDR1 LNHNV, CDR2 YYDKDF (reference sequence). There are 15 residues in the CDR3. In DNA form, the CDR3 reads TGTGCCACCAGCCCCCGACAGGGACTCTACAATGAGCAGTTCTTC. It is translated as CATSPRQGLYNEQFF.

The chain has TRBV5-6 and TRBJ2-2, with TRBD2 identical over 9 bases. Unmatched junction bases numbered 8, after V lost 4 bases and J lost 4 bases. Germline assignment: CDR1 SGHDT and CDR2 YYEEEE. The CDR3 consists of 16 residues. In nucleotides, the CDR3 is TGTGCCAGCAGCCCGGGGGCGGGAGGGGGCACCGGGGAGCTGTTTTTT. Translating it yields CASSPGAGGGTGELFF.

V gene TRBV20-1 combines with J gene TRBJ2-5, with D possibly TRBD2 on 5 matching bases. The germline V gene encodes CDR1 DFQATT and CDR2 SNEGSKA (reference sequence). V lost 6 bases and J 0 bases, leaving 5 bases between the germline ends. This CDR3 has 11 amino acids. CDR3 loop: CSAEDQETQYF. CDR3 sequence (DNA): TGCAGTGCGGAGGACCAAGAGACCCAGTACTTC.

This clone turned up a few times. The chain has TRBV4-2 and TRBJ1-1, with D perhaps TRBD1 (5 bases). Germline-derived CDR1 and CDR2 are LGHNA and YNFKEQ. The CDR3 covers 13 residues. Trimming left V 0 bases short and J 7 bases short, with 9 bases between. In nucleotides, the CDR3 is TGTGCCAGCAGCCAAGACCGACAGTATGAAGCTTTCTTT. Protein sequence: CASSQDRQYEAFF.